Given below is one T cell receptor (beta chain) in context. This specimen belongs to a study of blood T cell repertoires in COVID-19. Turning to the study itself: In each case, the material was cDNA or gDNA derived from T cells, B-cell-depleted T cells, or PBMCs.

V was pared by 2 bases and J by 4 bases, with 12 bases between. CDR3 length equals 14 residues. In germline, CDR1 is SGDLS, CDR2 YYNGEE. Clones were read by immunoSEQ multiplex PCR, and TCRdb kept only the in-frame ones, dropping some. The sample consists of about 150,000 clones, roughly 91% of them appearing once. This clonotype was obtained from a middle-aged man who had recovered from COVID-19. The chain links TRBV9 to TRBJ1-2; possible D gene TRBD1, 5 bases. The sample comprised peripheral blood. The CDR3 bases are TGTGCCAGCAGCGTGCAGGACAAACCCTATGGCTACACCTTC. This codes for CASSVQDKPYGYTF. The entire variable domain, with the rest obtained from reference TRBV9 and TRBJ1-2, is as follows: DSGVTQTPKHLITATGQRVTLRCSPRSGDLSVYWYQQSLDQGLQFLIQYYNGEERAKGNILERFSAQQFPDLHSELNLSSLELGDSALYFCASSVQDKPYGYTFGSGTRLTVV.